This T cell receptor (beta chain) was sequenced in a study of blood T cell repertoires in COVID-19. Method: immunoSEQ multiplex PCR; TCRdb's copy keeps in-frame clones and lacks some. The sample lists approximately 310,000 clones; roughly nine tenths were seen once. This CDR3 is 14 amino acids long. The germline V and J ends were trimmed by 3 bases and 4 bases, with 13 bases remaining between them. The germline gives CDR1 LNHNV, CDR2 YYDKDF (reference sequence). The J gene is TRBJ2-7, the V gene TRBV15, with D maybe TRBD1 (7 bases). The clonotype comes from a man aged 55 to 70 who had recovered from COVID-19. The sample consisted of PBMCs or T cells enriched from blood (not recorded which). CDR3 amino acids: CATSSRQGGYEQYF. CDR3 coding DNA: TGTGCCACCAGCAGTCGACAGGGAGGATACGAGCAGTACTTC.